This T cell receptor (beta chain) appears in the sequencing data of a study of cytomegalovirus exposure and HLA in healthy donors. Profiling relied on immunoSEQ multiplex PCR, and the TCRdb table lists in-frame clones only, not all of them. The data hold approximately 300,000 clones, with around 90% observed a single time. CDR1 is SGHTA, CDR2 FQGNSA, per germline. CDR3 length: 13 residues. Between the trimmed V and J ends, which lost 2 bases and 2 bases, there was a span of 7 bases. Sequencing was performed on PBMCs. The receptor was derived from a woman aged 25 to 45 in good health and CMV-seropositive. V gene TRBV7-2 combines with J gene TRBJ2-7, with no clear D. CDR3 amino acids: CASSLLLTYEQYF. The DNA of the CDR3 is TGTGCCAGCAGCTTACTCCTCACCTACGAGCAGTACTTC.